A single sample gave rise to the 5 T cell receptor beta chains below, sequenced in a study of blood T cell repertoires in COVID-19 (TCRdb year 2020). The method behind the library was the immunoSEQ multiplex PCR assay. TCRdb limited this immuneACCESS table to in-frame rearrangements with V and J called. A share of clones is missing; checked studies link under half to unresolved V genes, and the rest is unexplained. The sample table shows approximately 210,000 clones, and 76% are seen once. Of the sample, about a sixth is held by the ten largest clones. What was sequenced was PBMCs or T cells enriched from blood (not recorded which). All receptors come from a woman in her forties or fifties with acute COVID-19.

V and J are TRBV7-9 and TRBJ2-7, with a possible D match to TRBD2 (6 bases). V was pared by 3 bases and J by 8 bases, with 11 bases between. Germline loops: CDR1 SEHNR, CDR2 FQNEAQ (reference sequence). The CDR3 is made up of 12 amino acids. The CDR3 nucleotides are TGTGCCAGCAGCTTGGCAGGGAGGAAGCAGTACGTC. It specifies CASSLAGRKQYV.

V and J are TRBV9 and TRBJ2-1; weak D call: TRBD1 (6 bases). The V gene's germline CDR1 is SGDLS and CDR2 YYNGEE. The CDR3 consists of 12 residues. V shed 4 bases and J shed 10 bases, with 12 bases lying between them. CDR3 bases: TGTGCCAGCAGCATAACAGGGAAAGAGCAGTTCTTC. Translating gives CASSITGKEQFF.

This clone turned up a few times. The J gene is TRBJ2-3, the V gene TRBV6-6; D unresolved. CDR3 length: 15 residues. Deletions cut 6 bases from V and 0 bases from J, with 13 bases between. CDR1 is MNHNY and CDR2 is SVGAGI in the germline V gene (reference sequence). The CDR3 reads CASSYLGSSTDTQYF. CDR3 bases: TGTGCCAGCAGCTACCTAGGCTCTAGCACAGATACGCAGTATTTT.

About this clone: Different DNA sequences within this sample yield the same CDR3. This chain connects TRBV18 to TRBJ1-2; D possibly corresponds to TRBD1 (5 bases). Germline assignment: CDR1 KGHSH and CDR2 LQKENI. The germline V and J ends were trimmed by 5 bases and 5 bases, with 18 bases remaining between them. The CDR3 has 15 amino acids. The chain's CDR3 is CASSLRQGDNYGYTF. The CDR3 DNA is TGTGCCAGCTCATTACGACAAGGGGATAATTATGGCTACACCTTC.

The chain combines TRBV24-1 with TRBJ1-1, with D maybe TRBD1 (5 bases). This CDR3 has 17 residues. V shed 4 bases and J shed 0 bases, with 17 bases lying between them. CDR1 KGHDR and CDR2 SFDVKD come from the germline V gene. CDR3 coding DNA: TGTGCCACCAGTGACCCTATTAGGACGGACATGAACACTGAAGCTTTCTTT. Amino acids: CATSDPIRTDMNTEAFF.